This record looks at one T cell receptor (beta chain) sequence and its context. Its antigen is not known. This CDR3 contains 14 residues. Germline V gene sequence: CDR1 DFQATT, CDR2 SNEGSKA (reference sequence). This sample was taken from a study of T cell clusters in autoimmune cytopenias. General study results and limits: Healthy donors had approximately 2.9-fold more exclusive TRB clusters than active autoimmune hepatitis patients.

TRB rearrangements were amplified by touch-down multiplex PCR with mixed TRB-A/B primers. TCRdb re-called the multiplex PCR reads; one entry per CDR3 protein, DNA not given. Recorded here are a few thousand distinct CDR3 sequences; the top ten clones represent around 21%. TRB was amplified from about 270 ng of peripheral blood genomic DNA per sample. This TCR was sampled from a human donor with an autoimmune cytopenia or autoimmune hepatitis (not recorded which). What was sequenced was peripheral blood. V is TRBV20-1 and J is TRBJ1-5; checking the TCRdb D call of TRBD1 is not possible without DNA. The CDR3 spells CSARSGQQNQPQHF.